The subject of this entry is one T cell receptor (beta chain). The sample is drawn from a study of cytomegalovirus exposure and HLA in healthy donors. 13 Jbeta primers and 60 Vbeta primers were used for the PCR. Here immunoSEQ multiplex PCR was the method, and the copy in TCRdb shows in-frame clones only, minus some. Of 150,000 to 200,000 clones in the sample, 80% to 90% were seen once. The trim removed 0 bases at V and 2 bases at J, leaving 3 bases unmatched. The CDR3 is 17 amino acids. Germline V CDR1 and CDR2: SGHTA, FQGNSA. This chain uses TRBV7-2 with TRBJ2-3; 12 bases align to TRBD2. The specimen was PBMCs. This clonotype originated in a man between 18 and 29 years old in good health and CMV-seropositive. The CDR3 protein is CASSLAASGGATDTQYF. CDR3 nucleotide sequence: TGTGCCAGCAGCTTAGCGGCTAGCGGGGGGGCCACAGATACGCAGTATTTT.